This TCR beta chain was recovered during a study of T cells after yellow fever vaccination. Overall study findings and caveats: A small proportion of clonotypes was detected in both the CD4 and CD8 compartments. The study found a weaker secondary response that peaked faster, day 5 versus 15. At approximately 95% for CD4 and 88% for CD8, most primary-vaccination clones showed up again after the booster.

This clonotype was detected ten times or more. As yet, its antigen is unknown. The study made its TCR cDNA through 5'RACE template switching. That step introduced a universal primer site along with UMIs. TCRdb independently ran MiXCR on the 5' RACE reads; one entry per CDR3 protein. The data contain about 140,000 distinct CDR3 sequences, more than 6% of them singletons. The CDR3 runs to 15 residues. Germline V gene lookup returns CDR1 SGHVS and CDR2 FNYEAQ. The germline V and J ends were trimmed by 1 base and 0 bases, with 7 bases remaining between them. V and J are TRBV7-6 and TRBJ2-1; no definite D call. This sequence originates from a man under 40 who received the YFV17D yellow fever vaccine. The input for sequencing was CD4+ T cells sorted from PBMCs, taken 5 days after the yellow fever booster vaccination. The CDR3 region is CASSLDPSSYNEQFF. DNA of the CDR3: TGTGCCAGCAGCTTAGACCCCAGCTCCTACAATGAGCAGTTCTTC.